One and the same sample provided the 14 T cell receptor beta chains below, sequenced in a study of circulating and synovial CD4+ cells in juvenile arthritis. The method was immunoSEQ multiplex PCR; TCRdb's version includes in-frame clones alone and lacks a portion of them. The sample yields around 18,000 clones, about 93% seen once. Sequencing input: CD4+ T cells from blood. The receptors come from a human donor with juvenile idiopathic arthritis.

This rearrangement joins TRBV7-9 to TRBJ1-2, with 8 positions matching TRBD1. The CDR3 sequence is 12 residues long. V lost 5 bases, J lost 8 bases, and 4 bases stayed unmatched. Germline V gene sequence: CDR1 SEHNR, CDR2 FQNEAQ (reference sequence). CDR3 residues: CASSLDRVGYTF. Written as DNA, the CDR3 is TGTGCCAGCAGCCTGGACAGGGTGGGCTACACCTTC.

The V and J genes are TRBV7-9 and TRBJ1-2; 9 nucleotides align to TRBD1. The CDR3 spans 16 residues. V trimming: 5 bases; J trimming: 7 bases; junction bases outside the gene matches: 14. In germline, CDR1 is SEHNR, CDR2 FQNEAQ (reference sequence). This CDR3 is CASSLRSGQGSGGYTF. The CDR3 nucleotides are TGTGCCAGCAGCCTGAGGTCGGGACAGGGTTCGGGTGGCTACACCTTC.

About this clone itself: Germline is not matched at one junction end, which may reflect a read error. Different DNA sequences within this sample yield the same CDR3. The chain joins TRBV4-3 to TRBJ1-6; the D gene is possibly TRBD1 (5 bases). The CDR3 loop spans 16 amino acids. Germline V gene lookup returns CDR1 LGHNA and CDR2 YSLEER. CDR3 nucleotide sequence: TGCGCCAGCAGGATCACACGGGACTCCTATAATTCCCCCCTCCACTTT. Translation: CASRITRDSYNSPLHF.

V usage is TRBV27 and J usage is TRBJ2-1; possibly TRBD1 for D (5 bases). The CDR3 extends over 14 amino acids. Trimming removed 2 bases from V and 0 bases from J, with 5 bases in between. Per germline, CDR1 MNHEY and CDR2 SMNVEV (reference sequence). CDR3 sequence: CASSLQGSYNEQFF. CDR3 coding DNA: TGTGCCAGCAGTTTACAGGGCTCCTACAATGAGCAGTTCTTC.

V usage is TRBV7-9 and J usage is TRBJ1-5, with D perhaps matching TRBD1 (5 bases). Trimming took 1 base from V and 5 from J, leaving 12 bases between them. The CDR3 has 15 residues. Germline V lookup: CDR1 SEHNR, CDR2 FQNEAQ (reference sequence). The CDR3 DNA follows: TGTGCCAGCAGCTTAGGTTCGGAGGGGTATCAGCCCCAGCATTTT. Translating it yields CASSLGSEGYQPQHF.

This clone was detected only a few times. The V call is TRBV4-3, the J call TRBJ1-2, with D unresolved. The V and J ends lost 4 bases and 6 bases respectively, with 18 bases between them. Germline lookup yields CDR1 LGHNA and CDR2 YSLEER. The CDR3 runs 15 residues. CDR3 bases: TGCGCCAGCAGCCCTCCCGGGAGAGGGATTCATGGCTACACCTTC. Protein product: CASSPPGRGIHGYTF.

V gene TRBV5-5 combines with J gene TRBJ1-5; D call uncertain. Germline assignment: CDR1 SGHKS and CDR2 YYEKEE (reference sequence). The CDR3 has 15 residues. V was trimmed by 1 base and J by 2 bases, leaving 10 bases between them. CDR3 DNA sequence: TGTGCCAGCAGCTTGCTCAGCAGCGGCAATCAGCCCCAGCATTTT. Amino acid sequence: CASSLLSSGNQPQHF.

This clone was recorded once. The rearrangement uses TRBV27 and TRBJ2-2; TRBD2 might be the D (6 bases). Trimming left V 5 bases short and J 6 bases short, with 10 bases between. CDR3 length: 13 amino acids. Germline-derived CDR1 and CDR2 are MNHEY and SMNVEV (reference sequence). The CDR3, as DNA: TGTGCCAGCAGTCCCACTAGCTCCGGGGAGCTGTTTTTT. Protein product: CASSPTSSGELFF.

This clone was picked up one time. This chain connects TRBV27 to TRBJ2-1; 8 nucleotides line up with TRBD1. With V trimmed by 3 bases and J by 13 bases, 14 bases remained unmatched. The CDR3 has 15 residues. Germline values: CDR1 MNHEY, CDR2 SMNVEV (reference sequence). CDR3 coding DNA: TGTGCCAGCAGTTTGTGGACAGGGTGGACAAGAGAACAGTTCTTC. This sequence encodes CASSLWTGWTREQFF.

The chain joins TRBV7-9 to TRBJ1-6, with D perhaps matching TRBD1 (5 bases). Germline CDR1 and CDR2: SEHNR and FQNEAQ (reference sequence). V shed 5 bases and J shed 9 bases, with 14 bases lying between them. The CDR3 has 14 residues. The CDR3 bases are TGTGCCAGCAGCCCAAGTGGGGGGGGTTCACCCCTCCACTTT. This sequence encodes CASSPSGGGSPLHF. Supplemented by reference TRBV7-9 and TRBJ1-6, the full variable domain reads DTGVSQNPRHKITKRGQNVTFRCDPISEHNRLYWYRQTLGQGPEFLTYFQNEAQLEKSRLLSDRFSAERPKGSFSTLEIQRTEQGDSAMYLCASSPSGGGSPLHFGNGTRLTVT.

CDR3 sequence reads: CASSAGSFSSGYTF. The CDR3 coding sequence is TGCGCCAGCTCGGCGGGCAGTTTCTCCTCTGGCTACACCTTC. The rearrangement uses TRBV5-1 and TRBJ1-2; the D is unclear. V lost 7 bases and J 7 bases, leaving 20 bases between the germline ends. Germline values: CDR1 SGHRS, CDR2 YFSETQ. This CDR3 is 14 amino acids long.

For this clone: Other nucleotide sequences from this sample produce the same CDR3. Here the CDR3 reads CASSELESPLHF. The CDR3 bases are TGTGCCAGCAGTGAATTAGAATCCCCCCTCCACTTT. The chain couples TRBV6-1 to TRBJ1-6; no clear D. This CDR3 is 12 amino acids long. Germline loops: CDR1 MNHNS, CDR2 SASEGT. The ends were cut back, 2 bases at V and 13 bases at J, with 9 bases in the middle.

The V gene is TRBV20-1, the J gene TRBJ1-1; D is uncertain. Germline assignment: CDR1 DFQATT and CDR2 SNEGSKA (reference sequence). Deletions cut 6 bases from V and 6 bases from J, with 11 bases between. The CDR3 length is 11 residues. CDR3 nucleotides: TGCAGTGCAAGGAGACGTGCTGAAGCTTTCTTT. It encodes CSARRRAEAFF.

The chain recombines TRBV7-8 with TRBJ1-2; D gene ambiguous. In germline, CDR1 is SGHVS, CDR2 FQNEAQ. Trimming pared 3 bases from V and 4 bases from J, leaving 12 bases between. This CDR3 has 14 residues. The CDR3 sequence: CASSLEGIGYGYTF. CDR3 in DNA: TGTGCCAGCAGCTTGGAGGGAATCGGCTATGGCTACACCTTC. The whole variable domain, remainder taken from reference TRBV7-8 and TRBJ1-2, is GAGVSQSPRYKVAKRGQDVALRCDPISGHVSLFWYQQALGQGPEFLTYFQNEAQLDKSGLPSDRFFAERPEGSVSTLKIQRTQQEDSAVYLCASSLEGIGYGYTFGSGTRLTVV.